The 11 T cell receptor beta chains below were found in one sample sequenced in a study of T cells in Graves' hyperthyroidism and ophthalmopathy. The CDR3 regions of TCR beta were amplified from RNA transcripts. Initially, a first-round RT-PCR of the TCR CDR3 employed the HTBI primer set. MiXCR, applied by TCRdb to the multiplex PCR reads, yields one record per CDR3 protein. The sample carries approximately 620,000 distinct CDR3 sequences, roughly 14% recorded once. Sequencing was performed on blood. The receptors come from a woman in her 30s with Graves' hyperthyroidism that later progressed to Graves' ophthalmopathy.

In this sample, this clonotype turned up many times. CDR3 amino acids: CASSLGSHSGNTIYF. Here the CDR3 DNA reads TGTGCCAGCAGCCTGGGCAGCCACTCTGGAAACACCATATATTTT. The gene calls are TRBV3-1 and TRBJ1-3; D remains unclear. Germline CDR1 and CDR2: LGHDT and YNNKEL (reference sequence). The V gene lost 4 bases and the J gene lost 0 bases, with 10 bases spanning the gap. The CDR3 is made up of 15 amino acids.

This clonotype has ten or more counts. V is TRBV6-2 or TRBV6-3 and J is TRBJ1-1; 7 nucleotides agree with TRBD1. Trimming took 6 bases from V and 4 from J; bases not matched to a gene: 17. This CDR3 has 17 residues. The germline V gene encodes CDR1 MNHEY and CDR2 SVGEGT. The CDR3 region has the DNA TGTGCCAGCAGAGAGACGCGACAGGGTGGTTTGAGCACTGAAGCTTTCTTT. Its protein is CASRETRQGGLSTEAFF.

This clonotype was observed many times. V gene TRBV9 combines with J gene TRBJ1-2, with D perhaps matching TRBD1 (5 bases). Germline V gene data show CDR1 as SGDLS and CDR2 as YYNGEE. The V gene lost 0 bases and the J gene lost 9 bases, with 18 bases spanning the gap. The CDR3 is 15 residues long. The CDR3 reads CASSVVKGRVHRYTF. In nucleotides, the CDR3 is TGTGCCAGCAGCGTAGTCAAGGGCAGGGTTCATCGCTACACCTTC.

Of note for this clonotype: This clone may be a read error of a much larger clone one base away. The V gene is TRBV3-1, the J gene TRBJ2-1; D gene ambiguous. Per germline, CDR1 LGHDT and CDR2 YNNKEL (reference sequence). The CDR3 length is 14 residues. CDR3 coding DNA: TGTGCCAGCAGCCAAGACAACTCTTACAATGAGCAGCTCTTC. This gives the protein CASSQDNSYNEQLF.

V gene TRBV27 combines with J gene TRBJ2-5, with 11 bases identical to TRBD2. V gave up 5 bases and J gave up 5 bases; unmatched junction bases: 7. This CDR3 has 15 amino acids. Per germline, CDR1 MNHEY and CDR2 SMNVEV (reference sequence). The chain's CDR3 is CASSPLAGGRETQYF. The CDR3 nucleotides read TGTGCCAGCAGTCCCCTAGCGGGAGGACGGGAGACCCAGTACTTC.

V usage is TRBV20-1 and J usage is TRBJ1-1, with D perhaps matching TRBD1 (6 bases). The germline V gene has CDR1 DFQATT and CDR2 SNEGSKA (reference sequence). V was clipped by 3 bases and J by 2 bases, with 31 bases between them. The CDR3 length is 20 residues. CDR3 DNA sequence: TGCAGTGCTAGGCATCAAAAACCTAATTCAGGGGAGAATGGAAACACTGAAGCTTTCTTT. It encodes CSARHQKPNSGENGNTEAFF.

The sample holds a few counts of this clonotype. V is TRBV7-9 and J is TRBJ2-1; unclear D gene. V lost 1 base and J 6 bases, leaving 7 bases between the germline ends. CDR1 and CDR2 (germline): SEHNR, FQNEAQ (reference sequence). The CDR3 consists of 13 residues. CDR3 sequence (DNA): TGTGCCAGCAGCTTAGGCAGGACCAATGAGCAGTTCTTC. Encoded protein: CASSLGRTNEQFF. Full variable domain (rest looked up from reference TRBV7-9 and TRBJ2-1): DTGVSQNPRHKITKRGQNVTFRCDPISEHNRLYWYRQTLGQGPEFLTYFQNEAQLEKSRLLSDRFSAERPKGSFSTLEIQRTEQGDSAMYLCASSLGRTNEQFFGPGTRLTVL.

Remarks on this clonotype: This may arise from a read error, as a much more abundant clone is one base away. The genes are TRBV10-1 and TRBJ2-3; 9 bases align to TRBD1. This CDR3 comprises 15 residues. Germline CDR1 WNHNN, CDR2 SYGVQD (reference sequence). With 4 bases clipped from V and 8 bases from J, the junction kept 10 bases outside the gene matches. The CDR3 loop is CASSGTGESEGTQYF. The CDR3 nucleotides read TGCGCCAGCAGTGGGACAGGGGAGTCCGAAGGTACGCAGTATTTT.

This clonotype was seen ten or more times. The CDR3 region is CASSLKVAEKATDTQYF. CDR3 DNA sequence: TGTGCCAGCAGCTTAAAGGTAGCAGAAAAGGCAACAGATACGCAGTATTTT. The gene calls are TRBV7-9 and TRBJ2-3; D is uncertain. CDR1 is SEHNR and CDR2 is FQNEAQ in the germline V gene (reference sequence). The V gene lost 2 bases and the J gene lost 3 bases, with 18 bases spanning the gap. This CDR3 region has 17 residues.

The chain couples TRBV11-2 to TRBJ2-5, with 9 bases aligning to TRBD1. J lost 5 bases, V lost 5 bases, and 6 bases had no gene match. The V gene's germline CDR1 is SGHAT and CDR2 FQNNGV. The CDR3 length is 14 residues. CDR3 DNA sequence: TGTGCCAGCAGCCATACAGGGGGCGTCGAGACCCAGTACTTC. It translates to CASSHTGGVETQYF.

This chain joins TRBV9 and TRBJ2-1, with 7 bases matching TRBD2. In germline, CDR1 is SGDLS, CDR2 YYNGEE. The J segment lost 7 bases and the V segment lost 0 bases, leaving 10 bases of the junction unmatched. This CDR3 has 16 residues. The CDR3 coding sequence is TGTGCCAGCAGCGTAGGGTTAAGCGGGGCTCCGAATGAGCAGTTCTTC. This translates into CASSVGLSGAPNEQFF.